This passage covers 24 T cell receptor beta chains from one sample sequenced in a study of CD8+ T cells in alopecia areata. Treatment indicated: oral pan-JAK inhibitor, 5-10 mg twice daily. Sequencing templates came from extracted RNA that was reverse transcribed into cDNA. Sequenced by immunoSEQ multiplex PCR; TCRdb stores in-frame clones only, minus some. The sample has nearly 200,000 clones, 58% seen once. The sample in question was CD4+ T cells sorted from blood, obtained at week 24, from a patient treated with tofacitinib. The source is a human donor with alopecia areata.

For the CDR3, the DNA is TGTGCCAGCAGTATGTCTAGCGGGAGGAGGGAGCAGTACTTC. Residues: CASSMSSGRREQYF. The chain joins TRBV28 to TRBJ2-7; 11 nucleotides agree with TRBD2. Germline loops: CDR1 MDHEN, CDR2 SYDVKM. This CDR3 is 14 amino acids long. The ends lost 5 bases at V and 7 bases at J; junction bases unmatched: 7. The complete variable domain, with remaining parts taken from reference TRBV28 and TRBJ2-7, reads DVKVTQSSRYLVKRTGEKVFLECVQDMDHENMFWYRQDPGLGLRLIYFSYDVKMKEKGDIPEGYSVSREKKERFSLILESASTNQTSMYLCASSMSSGRREQYFGPGTRLTVT.

This chain joins TRBV5-4 and TRBJ2-5; D remains ambiguous. V was pared by 4 bases and J by 4 bases, with 8 bases between. This CDR3 is 12 amino acids long. Germline lookup yields CDR1 SGHNT and CDR2 YYREEE (reference sequence). Here the CDR3 DNA reads TGTGCCAGCAGCCTCACGCCAGAGACCCAGTACTTC. Translating it yields CASSLTPETQYF.

In this sample, this clone turned up a few times. The CDR3 DNA is TGTGCCAGCAGCCCAACTAGCGCCGGGGCCGGTGGCGAGCAGTACTTC. Translating gives CASSPTSAGAGGEQYF. The V call is TRBV7-3, the J call TRBJ2-7; 7 nucleotides match TRBD2. Trimming at V came to 5 bases and at J to 6 bases, leaving 16 bases not matched to a gene. Germline assignment: CDR1 SGHTA and CDR2 FQGTGA. This CDR3 comprises 16 residues.

A few counts support this clone. This chain uses TRBV19 with TRBJ2-2; D might be TRBD2 (6 bases). The CDR3 spans 15 residues. Germline V gene sequence: CDR1 LNHDA, CDR2 SQIVND (reference sequence). V was clipped by 7 bases and J by 0 bases, with 12 bases between them. CDR3 nucleotide sequence: TGTGCCAGTACCCCAAGCGGGCCGAACACCGGGGAGCTGTTTTTT. Its translation: CASTPSGPNTGELFF.

This chain links TRBV4-3 with TRBJ2-7; 11 bases are a match to TRBD1. Losses at the gene ends were 4 bases for V and 5 bases for J; bases not matched to a gene: 7. This CDR3 contains 15 residues. Germline-derived CDR1 and CDR2 are LGHNA and YSLEER. This CDR3 is CASSLSGDRGDEQYF. In DNA form, the CDR3 reads TGCGCCAGCAGCCTGTCCGGGGACAGGGGGGACGAGCAGTACTTC.

The chain links TRBV5-6 to TRBJ2-3; the match to TRBD2 covers 9 bases. V lost 2 bases to trimming and J lost 0 bases; unmatched junction nucleotides: 7. The CDR3 totals 17 residues. Germline values: CDR1 SGHDT, CDR2 YYEEEE. The CDR3 bases are TGTGCCAGCAGCTTATCACCTAGCGGGAAAAGCACAGATACGCAGTATTTT. This encodes CASSLSPSGKSTDTQYF.

The CDR3 reads CAWSVFRPLAGLTDTQYF. The CDR3 DNA follows: TGTGCCTGGAGTGTATTCAGACCACTAGCGGGGCTCACAGATACGCAGTATTTT. The rearrangement uses TRBV30 and TRBJ2-3; 10 bases line up with TRBD2. Germline V gene data show CDR1 as GTSNPN and CDR2 as SVGIG (reference sequence). V dropped 0 bases and J dropped 2; count of bases not matched to a gene: 11. This CDR3 region has 18 residues. The variable domain in full, with the rest retrieved from reference TRBV30 and TRBJ2-3, is SQTIHQWPATLVQPVGSPLSLECTVEGTSNPNLYWYRQAAGRGLQLLFYSVGIGQISSEVPQNLSASRPQDRQFILSSKKLLLSDSGFYLCAWSVFRPLAGLTDTQYFGPGTRLTVL.

V and J are TRBV14 and TRBJ2-1; no clear D gene. This CDR3 is 13 amino acids long. Germline CDR1 reads SGHDN; CDR2 reads FVKESK. Trimming took 4 bases from V and 4 from J, leaving 8 bases between them. CDR3 nucleotide sequence: TGTGCCAGCAGCCTCCTTCGGTACAATGAGCAGTTCTTC. Its protein is CASSLLRYNEQFF.

The chain recombines TRBV30 with TRBJ1-2, with D perhaps matching TRBD1 (6 bases). The CDR3 has 11 amino acids. Germline V lookup: CDR1 GTSNPN, CDR2 SVGIG (reference sequence). V was shortened by 3 bases and J by 8 bases, with 10 bases between the two germline ends. In DNA, the CDR3 is TGTGCCTGGAGAGGGGGTAACGGCTACACCTTC. Its protein is CAWRGGNGYTF.

The chain combines TRBV5-4 with TRBJ1-5, with 7 bases fitting TRBD1. This CDR3 contains 13 residues. Germline V gene lookup returns CDR1 SGHNT and CDR2 YYREEE (reference sequence). V was pared by 4 bases and J by 5 bases, with 3 bases of the junction left unmatched. CDR3 sequence (DNA): TGTGCCAGCAGCGGCGACAGGGATCAGCCCCAGCATTTT. This gives the protein CASSGDRDQPQHF.

The chain is built from TRBV29-1 and TRBJ2-2, with TRBD2 matching 9 bases. This CDR3 spans 14 amino acids. Germline-derived CDR1 and CDR2 are SQVTM and ANQGSEA. V shed 6 bases and J 7 bases; nucleotides not matched to a gene: 9. CDR3: CSVLAGSPGGELFF. Here the CDR3 DNA reads TGCAGCGTCCTAGCGGGAAGTCCCGGCGGGGAGCTGTTTTTT.

This clone was observed a handful of times. The chain has TRBV7-2 and TRBJ2-5; no definite D call. V shed 5 bases and J shed 1 base, with 2 bases lying between them. CDR1 is SGHTA and CDR2 is FQGNSA in the germline V gene. The CDR3 length is 11 residues. In DNA form, the CDR3 reads TGTGCCAGCAGCGTCCAAGAGACCCAGTACTTC. It codes for CASSVQETQYF.

The chain has TRBV25-1 and TRBJ1-2; D might be TRBD1 (5 bases). This CDR3 has 12 residues. Germline-derived CDR1 and CDR2 are MGHDK and SYGVNS. Trimming removed 5 bases at V and 3 bases at J, with 7 bases between. The CDR3 DNA reads TGTGCCAGCAGTTGGGGGGACTATGGCTACACCTTC. Its protein product is CASSWGDYGYTF.

A word on this clone: Other DNA sequences from this sample encode an identical CDR3 as well. The CDR3 reads CASSPPGDQPQHF. CDR3 coding DNA: TGTGCCAGCTCACCACCGGGGGATCAGCCCCAGCATTTT. The chain employs TRBV18 and TRBJ1-5, with TRBD1 as a possible D gene (5 bases). The length of the CDR3 is 13 residues. Looked up from germline, CDR1 is KGHSH and CDR2 is LQKENI. Trimming cost V 0 bases and J 5 bases, with 5 bases left between them.

This clone was seen a handful of times. The rearrangement links TRBV29-1 to TRBJ1-2, with unresolved D. The CDR3 extends over 12 amino acids. The V and J ends lost 3 bases and 2 bases respectively, with 7 bases between them. CDR1 and CDR2 from the germline V gene are SQVTM and ANQGSEA. CDR3 DNA: TGCAGCGTTGAGTCCGAAAACTATGGCTACACCTTC. Translated, it gives CSVESENYGYTF.

The chain links TRBV5-1 to TRBJ2-5; 9 bases line up with TRBD1. V trimming: 0 bases; J trimming: 2 bases; junction bases outside the gene matches: 8. The germline V gene has CDR1 SGHRS and CDR2 YFSETQ. There are 17 residues in the CDR3. In DNA, the CDR3 is TGCGCCAGCAGCTTGGTGTTTGGGACAGGGCTACAAGAGACCCAGTACTTC. Its protein is CASSLVFGTGLQETQYF.

The CDR3: CASSFPPGTTKAFF. CDR3 nucleotides: TGTGCCAGCAGTTTCCCCCCCGGGACAACTAAAGCTTTCTTT. The chain is built from TRBV28 and TRBJ1-1; D is perhaps TRBD1 (6 bases). This CDR3 has 14 residues. In germline, CDR1 is MDHEN, CDR2 SYDVKM. Trimming took off 3 bases at V and 9 bases at J, with 17 bases between the two ends.

The CDR3 reads CAISETDYSETQYF. The CDR3 DNA reads TGTGCCATCAGCGAGACAGATTACTCAGAGACCCAGTACTTC. This rearrangement joins TRBV10-3 to TRBJ2-5; D perhaps matches TRBD1 (5 bases). Germline assignment: CDR1 ENHRY and CDR2 SYGVKD. V was trimmed by 6 bases and J by 4 bases, leaving 15 bases between them. The CDR3 is 14 residues long.

The V call is TRBV5-1, the J call TRBJ1-2; D is undetermined. The CDR3 has 13 residues. The V end lost 3 bases, the J end lost 5 bases, and 11 bases lay between the germline ends. From germline, CDR1 is SGHRS and CDR2 YFSETQ. CDR3 residues: CASSYDKGYGYTF. CDR3 DNA sequence: TGCGCCAGCAGCTACGACAAGGGATATGGCTACACCTTC. Full variable domain (missing parts from reference TRBV5-1 and TRBJ1-2): KAGVTQTPRYLIKTRGQQVTLSCSPISGHRSVSWYQQTPGQGLQFLFEYFSETQRNKGNFPGRFSGRQFSNSRSEMNVSTLELGDSALYLCASSYDKGYGYTFGSGTRLTVV.

This sequence joins TRBV23-1 and TRBJ2-7; D is unclear. TRBV23-1 is given ORF status, its function remaining uncertain. Trimming took off 11 bases at V and 0 bases at J, with 5 bases between the two ends. The CDR3 is 10 amino acids. The CDR3 bases are TGCGCCGCCGTCTCCTACGAGCAGTACTTC. Residues: CAAVSYEQYF.

This clone is a singleton in its sample. V is TRBV29-1 and J is TRBJ1-2, with D tentatively TRBD1 (6 bases). The CDR3 is 11 residues long. CDR1 and CDR2 (germline): SQVTM, ANQGSEA. V lost 6 bases to trimming and J lost 7 bases, with 12 bases between them. This chain's CDR3 is CSVAQGAGYTF. CDR3 DNA: TGCAGCGTAGCACAGGGAGCTGGCTACACCTTC. Drawing the rest from reference TRBV29-1 and TRBJ1-2, the complete variable domain is SAVISQKPSRDICQRGTSLTIQCQVDSQVTMMFWYRQQPGQSLTLIATANQGSEATYESGFVIDKFPISRPNLTFSTLTVSNMSPEDSSIYLCSVAQGAGYTFGSGTRLTVV.

The chain couples TRBV7-2 to TRBJ2-5; the D is unclear. Trimming cost V 5 bases and J 1 base, with 20 bases left between them. Per the germline V gene, CDR1 is SGHTA and CDR2 is FQGNSA. The CDR3 has 17 residues. CDR3 DNA: TGTGCCAGCAGCCTTACAATTCTAGTAACGGCCCAAGAGACCCAGTACTTC. This encodes CASSLTILVTAQETQYF.

V and J are TRBV7-2 and TRBJ2-7, with D maybe TRBD2 (6 bases). Trimming shortened V by 2 bases and J by 4 bases, and 12 bases separated the two germline ends. CDR1 and CDR2 from the germline V gene are SGHTA and FQGNSA. This CDR3 region has 14 residues. This CDR3 is CASSLWRESYEQYF. The CDR3 region has the DNA TGTGCCAGCAGCTTATGGAGGGAGTCGTACGAGCAGTACTTC.

This sequence joins TRBV5-1 and TRBJ2-5; the match to TRBD2 covers 10 bases. Germline lookup yields CDR1 SGHRS and CDR2 YFSETQ. The CDR3 has 16 residues. V shed 0 bases and J 3 bases; nucleotides not matched to a gene: 5. For the CDR3, the DNA is TGCGCCAGCAGCTTGGACCCAGCGGGAGGGGAAGAGACCCAGTACTTC. Protein: CASSLDPAGGEETQYF.